Given below is one TCR beta chain in context. Profiled with immunoSEQ multiplex PCR; TCRdb holds only in-frame clones, not every one. The sample carries just over 150,000 clones, roughly 90% recorded once. The data were obtained in a study of blood T cell repertoires in COVID-19. The CDR3 consists of 10 residues. V lost 7 bases, J lost 8 bases, and 8 bases lay in between. Germline values: CDR1 MNHEY, CDR2 SVGAGI. The J gene is TRBJ1-2, the V gene TRBV6-5; D uncertain. The specimen was PBMCs or T cells enriched from blood (not recorded which). This TCR derives from a woman aged 45-65 years who had recovered from COVID-19. The CDR3: CASNANGYTF. In DNA form, the CDR3 reads TGTGCCAGCAACGCGAACGGCTACACCTTC.